The entry below describes one T cell receptor beta chain. V shed 0 bases and J shed 5 bases, with 7 bases lying between them. This CDR3 has 13 residues. CDR1 LNHDA and CDR2 SQIVND come from the germline V gene (reference sequence). These data belong to a study of blood T cell dynamics during melanoma immunotherapy. Here immunoSEQ multiplex PCR was the method, and the copy in TCRdb shows in-frame clones only, minus some. The sample lists more than 9,000 clones, over 70% seen once, with 6.5% to 8.5% in the top ten. Time point specified: week 3, after first cycle of checkpoint inhibitor. The clonotype originates from a human donor with melanoma. Source: blood, taken from a patient treated with checkpoint blockade. The chain is built from TRBV19 and TRBJ1-1, with D unclear. Here the CDR3 reads CASSIEGYTEAFF. The CDR3 DNA follows: TGTGCCAGTAGTATAGAAGGATATACTGAAGCTTTCTTT.